One sample yielded the 4 T cell receptor beta chains listed below, sequenced in a study of shared clonotypes between healthy human individuals. The method was immunoSEQ multiplex PCR; TCRdb's version includes in-frame clones alone and lacks a portion of them. The data contain millions of clones, 90% to 95% of them singletons. Sequenced input: naive CD4+ T cells sorted from blood. Indicated subset: CD45RA+ positively selected. These receptors originate from a man younger than 30 in good health.

The V gene is TRBV11-1, the J gene TRBJ2-2, with D tentatively TRBD1 or TRBD2 (5 bases each). The CDR3 totals 12 residues. Per germline, CDR1 SGHAT and CDR2 FQDESV (reference sequence). V lost 4 bases to trimming and J lost 5 bases, with 5 bases between them. CDR3 DNA sequence: TGTGCCAGCAGCTGGGGGACCGGGGAGCTGTTTTTT. This gives the protein CASSWGTGELFF.

This clone showed up just once. This chain links TRBV6-5 with TRBJ1-3, with a possible D match to TRBD1 (5 bases). The CDR3 is 15 amino acids. V was shortened by 3 bases and J by 0 bases, with 9 bases between the two germline ends. The germline gives CDR1 MNHEY, CDR2 SVGAGI. The CDR3 DNA sequence: TGTGCCAGCAGTTATGGACACTACTCTGGAAACACCATATATTTT. This sequence encodes CASSYGHYSGNTIYF.

V gene TRBV18 combines with J gene TRBJ2-7; a possible D gene is TRBD2 (7 bases). The CDR3 is made up of 16 amino acids. CDR1 and CDR2 (germline): KGHSH, LQKENI. V dropped 0 bases and J dropped 2 bases, with 14 bases sitting between them. The CDR3 reads CASSPPTGGPPYEQYF. The CDR3 DNA is TGTGCCAGCTCACCACCTACCGGGGGGCCACCCTACGAGCAGTACTTC. Filled out from reference TRBV18 and TRBJ2-7, the complete variable domain reads NAGVMQNPRHLVRRRGQEARLRCSPMKGHSHVYWYRQLPEEGLKFMVYLQKENIIDESGMPKERFSAEFPKEGPSILRIQQVVRGDSAAYFCASSPPTGGPPYEQYFGPGTRLTVT.

The chain has TRBV9 and TRBJ2-3, with 13 bases identical to TRBD2. CDR1 is SGDLS, CDR2 YYNGEE, per germline. V shed 1 base, J shed 0 bases, and the junction held 8 bases outside the gene matches. There are 19 residues in the CDR3. This CDR3 reads CASSVHGLAGEISTDTQYF. The CDR3 bases are TGTGCCAGCAGCGTACACGGACTAGCGGGGGAAATTAGCACAGATACGCAGTATTTT.